The 17 T cell receptor beta chains reported below all come from one sample, sequenced in a study of blood T cell repertoires in COVID-19. The assay was immunoSEQ multiplex PCR, and TCRdb's table has in-frame clones only and misses some. The repertoire holds roughly 190,000 clones, with about 88% as singletons. The sample was PBMCs or T cells enriched from blood (not recorded which). The receptors shown here come from a woman between 35 and 50 years old in a cohort exposed to, infected with or recovered from COVID-19 (not recorded which).

The gene calls are TRBV6-5 and TRBJ1-5, with TRBD1 matching 11 bases. V shed 9 bases and J 6 bases; nucleotides not matched to a gene: 7. From germline, CDR1 is MNHEY and CDR2 SVGAGI. CDR3 length: 14 residues. Written as DNA, the CDR3 is TGTGCCAGTCGGGACAGGGGGGAGCTTCAGCCCCAGCATTTT. As protein: CASRDRGELQPQHF.

The chain couples TRBV5-1 to TRBJ1-2; 10 bases are a match to TRBD1. Germline V lookup: CDR1 SGHRS, CDR2 YFSETQ. This CDR3 region has 15 residues. V dropped 3 bases and J dropped 3; count of bases not matched to a gene: 5. The DNA of the CDR3 is TGCGCCAGCAGCTCCCCCGGGACAGGGGACTATGGCTACACCTTC. Protein: CASSSPGTGDYGYTF. Looking up the rest from reference TRBV5-1 and TRBJ1-2 gives the full variable domain: KAGVTQTPRYLIKTRGQQVTLSCSPISGHRSVSWYQQTPGQGLQFLFEYFSETQRNKGNFPGRFSGRQFSNSRSEMNVSTLELGDSALYLCASSSPGTGDYGYTFGSGTRLTVV.

This chain joins TRBV7-9 and TRBJ1-6; D not certain. The CDR3 is 15 residues long. Germline CDR1 SEHNR, CDR2 FQNEAQ (reference sequence). V lost 5 bases, J lost 7 bases, and 15 bases lay in between. The CDR3 spells CASSPEATRNSPLHF. The CDR3 bases are TGTGCCAGCAGCCCCGAAGCTACGCGGAATTCACCCCTCCACTTT.

V gene TRBV19 combines with J gene TRBJ2-3; 9 nucleotides line up with TRBD2. V lost 1 base to trimming and J lost 10 bases; unmatched junction nucleotides: 15. There are 17 residues in the CDR3. Germline loops: CDR1 LNHDA, CDR2 SQIVND (reference sequence). The CDR3 DNA is TGTGCCAGTAGTATAGTATCGGCGACTAGCGGAAAAGAGGCGCAGTATTTT. Translating gives CASSIVSATSGKEAQYF.

V gene TRBV28 combines with J gene TRBJ1-6, with D perhaps TRBD1 (6 bases). The CDR3 has 16 residues. Trimming took off 3 bases at V and 3 bases at J, with 12 bases between the two ends. Germline V gives CDR1 MDHEN, CDR2 SYDVKM. CDR3 DNA sequence: TGTGCCAGCAGTTTGGTAGGGGGTGGCTATAATTCACCCCTCCACTTT. Amino acids: CASSLVGGGYNSPLHF.

The V gene is TRBV24-1, the J gene TRBJ1-1, with D possibly being TRBD1 (5 bases). CDR1 is KGHDR, CDR2 SFDVKD, per germline. Trimming stripped 3 bases from V and 3 bases from J, with 10 bases between. CDR3 length: 14 amino acids. The CDR3 reads CATSDRGEDTEAFF. DNA of the CDR3: TGTGCCACCAGTGATCGAGGGGAGGACACTGAAGCTTTCTTT.

This clone was seen a single time. V and J are TRBV10-3 and TRBJ1-2; D not certain. Germline V lookup: CDR1 ENHRY, CDR2 SYGVKD. The CDR3 is 12 residues long. With 2 bases removed from V and 2 bases from J, the gap between germline ends came to 3 bases. This CDR3 is CAISEGNYGYTF. The CDR3 region has the DNA TGTGCCATCAGTGAGGGCAACTATGGCTACACCTTC.

The rearrangement uses TRBV11-2 and TRBJ1-3, with 7 positions matching TRBD1. From germline, CDR1 is SGHAT and CDR2 FQNNGV. CDR3 length: 14 amino acids. J lost 4 bases, V lost 4 bases, and 4 bases had no gene match. The CDR3 sequence is CASSSTGLGNTIYF. CDR3 bases: TGTGCCAGCAGCTCGACAGGGCTCGGAAACACCATATATTTT.

This chain joins TRBV9 and TRBJ1-4, with TRBD1 as a possible D gene (5 bases). Trimming pared 1 base from V and 1 base from J, leaving 14 bases between. The CDR3 extends over 17 amino acids. Per germline, CDR1 SGDLS and CDR2 YYNGEE. In DNA, the CDR3 is TGTGCCAGCAGCGTATTCGGCAGGGAGGGAACTAATGAAAAACTGTTTTTT. This encodes CASSVFGREGTNEKLFF.

The chain has TRBV7-2 and TRBJ1-2; the D gene is possibly TRBD1 (6 bases). Trimming left V 0 bases short and J 4 bases short, with 12 bases between. CDR3 length equals 15 residues. In germline, CDR1 is SGHTA, CDR2 FQGNSA. CDR3 sequence: CASSLAGRGGYGYTF. CDR3 sequence (DNA): TGTGCCAGCAGCTTAGCGGGGAGAGGGGGCTATGGCTACACCTTC.

The V call is TRBV11-2, the J call TRBJ2-7, with D maybe TRBD2 (6 bases). Germline values: CDR1 SGHAT, CDR2 FQNNGV. V lost 0 bases and J 4 bases, leaving 13 bases between the germline ends. CDR3 length: 15 residues. Here the CDR3 DNA reads TGTGCCAGCAGCTTAGAGTGGGGCGGGAATTACGAGCAGTACTTC. Translating gives CASSLEWGGNYEQYF.

DNA for the CDR3: TGTGCCACCAGCAGAGATCGCAGGTTCAATCAGCCCCAGCATTTT. This sequence encodes CATSRDRRFNQPQHF. This chain links TRBV15 with TRBJ1-5, with D unresolved. Germline CDR1 is LNHNV and CDR2 is YYDKDF (reference sequence). This CDR3 has 15 residues. V gave up 0 bases and J gave up 3 bases, with 9 bases separating them.

J is TRBJ1-3 and V is TRBV5-5; 8 bases fit TRBD1. Germline-derived CDR1 and CDR2 are SGHKS and YYEKEE (reference sequence). The V gene end was trimmed by 4 bases and the J gene end by 4 bases; junction bases not matched to a gene: 7. The CDR3 consists of 15 residues. The CDR3 reads CASSTGTGEGNTIYF. CDR3 nucleotide sequence: TGTGCCAGCAGCACCGGGACAGGTGAAGGAAACACCATATATTTT.

The chain joins TRBV6-5 to TRBJ1-3; tentatively, D is TRBD1 (5 bases). Germline values: CDR1 MNHEY, CDR2 SVGAGI. Trimming removed 6 bases at V and 2 bases at J, with 11 bases between. The CDR3 has 14 residues. In nucleotides, the CDR3 is TGTGCCAGCAGGCCTCCAGGGACTGGAAACACCATATATTTT. Translation: CASRPPGTGNTIYF.

In its sample, this clone was seen once. J is TRBJ1-1 and V is TRBV5-4; a possible D gene is TRBD1 (5 bases). This CDR3 is built from 13 residues. Trimming took 4 bases from V and 5 from J, leaving 12 bases between them. CDR1 is SGHNT and CDR2 is YYREEE in the germline V gene (reference sequence). CDR3 sequence (DNA): TGTGCCAGCAGCGGGGCCTCGAAGACTGAAGCTTTCTTT. Its translation is CASSGASKTEAFF.

The genes are TRBV15 and TRBJ2-2; 7 nucleotides line up with TRBD1. Germline CDR1 and CDR2: LNHNV and YYDKDF (reference sequence). After removal of 5 bases from V and 5 bases from J, the junction contained 23 bases not matched to a gene. The CDR3 length is 20 residues. CDR3 protein: CATSLEVRGRGQPWTGELFF. For the CDR3, the DNA is TGTGCCACCAGCCTAGAGGTCAGAGGTAGGGGACAGCCGTGGACCGGGGAGCTGTTTTTT. The full variable domain, in which reference TRBV15 and TRBJ2-2 provide the parts outside the CDR3, is DAMVIQNPRYQVTQFGKPVTLSCSQTLNHNVMYWYQQKSSQAPKLLFHYYDKDFNNEADTPDNFQSRRPNTSFCFLDIRSPGLGDTAMYLCATSLEVRGRGQPWTGELFFGEGSRLTVL.

The rearrangement links TRBV12-3 or TRBV12-4 to TRBJ1-3, with D perhaps matching TRBD1 (5 bases). V lost 4 bases and J 14 bases, leaving 9 bases between the germline ends. The CDR3 is 10 residues long. The CDR3 spells CASSSTALYF. The DNA for the CDR3 is TGTGCCAGCAGTTCGACAGCCTTATATTTT.